The clone carrying this T cell receptor beta chain was observed a few times. The data derive from a study of regulatory T cells in long-lasting Graves disease. The time point was: newly diagnosed GD, antithyroid drugs for less than 3 months. Extracted PBMC RNA gave rise to the TCR library. The authors built TCR beta libraries using iRepertoire HTBI primers and Arm-PCR of CDR3 regions. TCRdb re-called the multiplex PCR reads with MiXCR, one entry per CDR3 protein. The sample includes approximately 400,000 distinct CDR3 sequences, 15% of them seen just once. These data were also reused for a study on T cells in Graves' hyperthyroidism and ophthalmopathy.

Here the sequenced sample was peripheral blood mononuclear cells (PBMCs), taken at new diagnosis, from a patient treated with antithyroid drugs. This clonotype was sampled from a woman aged 40 to 49 with Graves disease.

The CDR3 sequence is CSARGGLAYEQYF. DNA of the CDR3: TGCAGTGCTAGAGGTGGCCTTGCTTACGAGCAGTACTTC. The chain carries TRBV20-1 and TRBJ2-7; unclear D gene. Germline V gene lookup returns CDR1 DFQATT and CDR2 SNEGSKA (reference sequence). V was cut by 1 base and J by 4 bases, with 11 bases left in between. This CDR3 is built from 13 residues.